Here is one TCR beta chain with its context. This record belongs to a study of CD39 and CD103 CD8 tumor-infiltrating T cells. As for the study in general: Shown patients: HPV-positive HNSCC, HPV-negative HNSCC, ovarian cancer, melanoma.

Sorted CD3+CD4-CD8+CD45RA- TILs were divided into DN, SP and DP by CD39 and CD103. Each sorted subset gave roughly 8,500 to 110,000 cells for genomic DNA. Only in-frame clones appear in the TCRdb table, and some are missing; sequencing was by immunoSEQ multiplex PCR. This table holds 900 to 1,300 clones, under 40% found once. The germline V gene has CDR1 SGHAT and CDR2 FQNNGV. The CDR3 is 13 amino acids. V was clipped by 5 bases and J by 7 bases, with 12 bases between them. This TCR was recovered from a human donor with melanoma. The genes are TRBV11-2 and TRBJ1-5; D is perhaps TRBD1 (5 bases). Input material: CD39- CD103- CD8+ T cells sorted from the tumor. Regarding subset: CD103-CD39- double-negative CD45RA- CD8 T cells. CDR3 residues: CASSLGTGQPQHF. The CDR3 coding sequence is TGTGCCAGCAGCCTCGGGACGGGGCAGCCCCAGCATTTT. Variable domain in full (rest from reference TRBV11-2 and TRBJ1-5): EAGVAQSPRYKIIEKRQSVAFWCNPISGHATLYWYQQILGQGPKLLIQFQNNGVVDDSQLPKDRFSAERLKGVDSTLKIQPAKLEDSAVYLCASSLGTGQPQHFGDGTRLSIL.